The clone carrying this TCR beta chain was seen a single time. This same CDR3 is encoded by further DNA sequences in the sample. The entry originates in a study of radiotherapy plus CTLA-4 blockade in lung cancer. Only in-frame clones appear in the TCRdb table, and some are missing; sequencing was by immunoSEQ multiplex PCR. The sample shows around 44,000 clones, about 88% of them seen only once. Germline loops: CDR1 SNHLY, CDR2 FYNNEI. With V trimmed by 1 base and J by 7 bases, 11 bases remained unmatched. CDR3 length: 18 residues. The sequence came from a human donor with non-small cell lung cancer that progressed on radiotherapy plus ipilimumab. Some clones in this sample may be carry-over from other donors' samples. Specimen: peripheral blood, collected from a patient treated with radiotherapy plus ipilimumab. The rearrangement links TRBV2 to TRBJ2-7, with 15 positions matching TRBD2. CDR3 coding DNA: TGTGCCAGCAGTGAAGGCGGACTAGCGGGGGGGCCCTCGCGGGAGCAGTACTTC. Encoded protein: CASSEGGLAGGPSREQYF.